This T cell receptor (beta chain) was captured in a study of response to subunit inactivated influenza vaccine. Findings of the study overall: It was suggested by the authors that few new T cells are recruited by each seasonal influenza vaccination.

Trimming stripped 3 bases from V and 11 bases from J, with 13 bases between. The CDR3 sequence is 12 residues long. Germline V gene data show CDR1 as SGDLS and CDR2 as YYNGEE. This clonotype has just a few counts. Its matching antigen is unknown. TCRdb analysed the RT-PCR reads with MiXCR anew, one entry per CDR3 protein. The sample has 400,000 to 550,000 distinct CDR3 sequences; 25% are singletons. This chain uses TRBV9 with TRBJ2-3; possibly TRBD1 or TRBD2 for D (6 bases each). The source was CD4+ T cells sorted from PBMCs, collected approximately 5 days after vaccination. The receptor comes from a man in his fifties who received an inactivated influenza vaccine. The DNA of the CDR3 is TGTGCCAGCAGCGCCTCGGGGGCCCGGCAGTATTTT. Its translation is CASSASGARQYF.